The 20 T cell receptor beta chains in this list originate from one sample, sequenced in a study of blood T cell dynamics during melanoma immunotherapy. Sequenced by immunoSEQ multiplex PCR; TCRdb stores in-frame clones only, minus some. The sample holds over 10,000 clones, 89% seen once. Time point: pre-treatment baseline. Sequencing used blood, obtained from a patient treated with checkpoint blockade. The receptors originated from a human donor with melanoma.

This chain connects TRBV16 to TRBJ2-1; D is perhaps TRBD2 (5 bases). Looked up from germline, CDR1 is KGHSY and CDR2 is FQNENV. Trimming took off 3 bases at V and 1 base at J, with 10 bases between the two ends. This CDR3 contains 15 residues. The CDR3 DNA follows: TGTGCCAGCAGCCATCAAGCGGCATCCTACAATGAGCAGTTCTTC. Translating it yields CASSHQAASYNEQFF.

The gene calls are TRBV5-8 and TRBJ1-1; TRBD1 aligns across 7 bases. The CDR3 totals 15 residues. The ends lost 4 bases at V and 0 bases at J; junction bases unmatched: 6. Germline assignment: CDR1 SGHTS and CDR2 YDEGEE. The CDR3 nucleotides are TGTGCCAGCAGCCAATGGGACAGCATGAACACTGAAGCTTTCTTT. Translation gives CASSQWDSMNTEAFF.

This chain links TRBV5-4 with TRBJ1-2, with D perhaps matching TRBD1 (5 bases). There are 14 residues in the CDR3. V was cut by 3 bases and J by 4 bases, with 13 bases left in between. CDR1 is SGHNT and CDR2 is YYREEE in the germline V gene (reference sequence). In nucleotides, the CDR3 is TGTGCCAGCAGCTCGCCAGGGAGGTCCTATGGCTACACCTTC. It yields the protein CASSSPGRSYGYTF.

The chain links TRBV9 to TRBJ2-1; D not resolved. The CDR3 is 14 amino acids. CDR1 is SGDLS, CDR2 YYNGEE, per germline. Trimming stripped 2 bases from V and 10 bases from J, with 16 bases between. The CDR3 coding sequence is TGTGCCAGCAGCGTGGACCTTGGGGTAGGGGAGCAGTTCTTC. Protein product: CASSVDLGVGEQFF.

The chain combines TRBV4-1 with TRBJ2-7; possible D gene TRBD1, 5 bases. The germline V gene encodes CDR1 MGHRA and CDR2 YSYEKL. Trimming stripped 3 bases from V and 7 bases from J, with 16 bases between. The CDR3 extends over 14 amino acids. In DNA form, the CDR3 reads TGCGCCAGCAGCCACCAGGACAATTTAAGTGAGCAGTACTTC. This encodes CASSHQDNLSEQYF.

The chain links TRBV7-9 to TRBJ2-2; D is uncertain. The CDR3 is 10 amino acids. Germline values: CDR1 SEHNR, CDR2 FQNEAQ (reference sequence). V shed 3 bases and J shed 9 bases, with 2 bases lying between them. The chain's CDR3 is CASSLRELFF. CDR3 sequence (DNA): TGTGCCAGCAGCTTGAGGGAGCTGTTTTTT.

CDR3 loop: CASSKDGGYEQYF. For the CDR3, the DNA is TGTGCCAGTAGTAAAGACGGGGGGTACGAGCAGTACTTC. The rearrangement links TRBV19 to TRBJ2-7; 7 bases match TRBD2. CDR1 LNHDA and CDR2 SQIVND come from the germline V gene (reference sequence). The CDR3 loop spans 13 amino acids. The V gene end was trimmed by 4 bases and the J gene end by 4 bases; junction bases not matched to a gene: 4.

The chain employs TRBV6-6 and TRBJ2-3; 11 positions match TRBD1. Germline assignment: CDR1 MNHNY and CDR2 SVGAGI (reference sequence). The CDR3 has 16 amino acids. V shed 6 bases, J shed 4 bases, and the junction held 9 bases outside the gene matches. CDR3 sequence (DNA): TGTGCCAGCAGGAGGACAGGGGGCGGCACCCCAGATACGCAGTATTTT. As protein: CASRRTGGGTPDTQYF.

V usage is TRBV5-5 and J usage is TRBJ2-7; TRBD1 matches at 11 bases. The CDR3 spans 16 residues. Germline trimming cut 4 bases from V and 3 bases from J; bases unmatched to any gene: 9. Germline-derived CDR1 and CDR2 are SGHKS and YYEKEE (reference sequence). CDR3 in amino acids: CASSQRTGGGFYEQYF. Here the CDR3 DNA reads TGTGCCAGCAGCCAGCGGACAGGGGGCGGATTCTACGAGCAGTACTTC.

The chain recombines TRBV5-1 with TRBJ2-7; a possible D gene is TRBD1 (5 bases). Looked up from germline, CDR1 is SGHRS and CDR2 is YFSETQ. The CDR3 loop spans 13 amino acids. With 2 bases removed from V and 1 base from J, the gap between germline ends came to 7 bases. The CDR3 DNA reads TGCGCCAGCAGCTTTTCAGGGTCCTACGAGCAGTACTTC. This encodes CASSFSGSYEQYF.

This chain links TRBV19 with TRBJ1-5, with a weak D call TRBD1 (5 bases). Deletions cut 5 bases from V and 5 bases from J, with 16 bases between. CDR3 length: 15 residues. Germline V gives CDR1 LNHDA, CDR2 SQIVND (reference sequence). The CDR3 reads CASSPWGGQDQPQHF. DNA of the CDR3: TGTGCCAGTAGTCCCTGGGGGGGTCAGGATCAGCCCCAGCATTTT.

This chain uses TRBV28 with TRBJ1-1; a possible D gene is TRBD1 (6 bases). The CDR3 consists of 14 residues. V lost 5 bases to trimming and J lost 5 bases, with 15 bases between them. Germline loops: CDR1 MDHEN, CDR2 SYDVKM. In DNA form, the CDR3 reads TGTGCCAGCAGTCAGGCAGGGGAGTATACTGAAGCTTTCTTT. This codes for CASSQAGEYTEAFF.

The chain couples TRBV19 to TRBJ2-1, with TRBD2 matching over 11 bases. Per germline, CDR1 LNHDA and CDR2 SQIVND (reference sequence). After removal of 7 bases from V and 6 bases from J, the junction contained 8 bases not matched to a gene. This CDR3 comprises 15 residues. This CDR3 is CASTPTSGRSNEQFF. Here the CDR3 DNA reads TGTGCCAGTACCCCCACTAGCGGGAGATCCAATGAGCAGTTCTTC.

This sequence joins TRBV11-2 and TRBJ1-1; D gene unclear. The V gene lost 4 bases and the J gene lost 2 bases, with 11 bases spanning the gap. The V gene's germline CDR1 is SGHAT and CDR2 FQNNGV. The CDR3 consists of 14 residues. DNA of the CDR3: TGTGCCAGCAGCTCCGATGGGCCAAACACTGAAGCTTTCTTT. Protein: CASSSDGPNTEAFF.

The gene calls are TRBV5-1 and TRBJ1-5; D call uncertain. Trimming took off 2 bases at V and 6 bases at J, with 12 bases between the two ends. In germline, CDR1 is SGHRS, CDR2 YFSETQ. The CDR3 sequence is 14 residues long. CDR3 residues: CASSFEGTGQPQHF. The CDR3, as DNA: TGCGCCAGCAGCTTCGAAGGCACGGGTCAGCCCCAGCATTTT.

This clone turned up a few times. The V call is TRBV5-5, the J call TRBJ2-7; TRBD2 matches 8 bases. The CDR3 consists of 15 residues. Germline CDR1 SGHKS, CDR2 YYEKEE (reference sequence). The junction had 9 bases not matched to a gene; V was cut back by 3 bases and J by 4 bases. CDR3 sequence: CASSYSLAGSYEQYF. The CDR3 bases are TGTGCCAGCAGCTACTCTCTAGCGGGCTCATACGAGCAGTACTTC.

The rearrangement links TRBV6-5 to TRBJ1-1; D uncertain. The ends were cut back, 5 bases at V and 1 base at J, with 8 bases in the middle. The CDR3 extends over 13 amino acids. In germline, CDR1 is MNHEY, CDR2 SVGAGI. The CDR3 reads CASSPGGNTEAFF. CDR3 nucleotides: TGTGCCAGCAGTCCGGGCGGGAACACTGAAGCTTTCTTT.

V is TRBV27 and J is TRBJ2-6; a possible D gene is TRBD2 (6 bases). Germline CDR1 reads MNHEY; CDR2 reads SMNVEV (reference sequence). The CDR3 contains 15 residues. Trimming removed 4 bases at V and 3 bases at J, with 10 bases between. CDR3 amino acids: CASSSGGGGANVLTF. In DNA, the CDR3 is TGTGCCAGCAGTTCCGGGGGTGGTGGGGCCAACGTCCTGACTTTC.

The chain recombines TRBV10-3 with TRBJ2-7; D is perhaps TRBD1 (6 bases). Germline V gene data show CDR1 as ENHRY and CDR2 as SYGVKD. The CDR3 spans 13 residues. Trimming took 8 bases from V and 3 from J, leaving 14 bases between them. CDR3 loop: CAIWGPELYEQYF. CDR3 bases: TGTGCCATCTGGGGGCCGGAGCTCTACGAGCAGTACTTC.

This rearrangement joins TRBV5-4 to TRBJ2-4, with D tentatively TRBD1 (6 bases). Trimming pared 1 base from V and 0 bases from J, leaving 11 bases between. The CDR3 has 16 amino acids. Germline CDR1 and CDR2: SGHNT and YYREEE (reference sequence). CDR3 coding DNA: TGTGCCAGCAGCTTGAAAGGGGGTATAGCCAAAAACATTCAGTACTTC. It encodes CASSLKGGIAKNIQYF. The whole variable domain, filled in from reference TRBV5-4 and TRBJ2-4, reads ETGVTQSPTHLIKTRGQQVTLRCSSQSGHNTVSWYQQALGQGPQFIFQYYREEENGRGNFPPRFSGLQFPNYSSELNVNALELDDSALYLCASSLKGGIAKNIQYFGAGTRLSVL.